The 10 T cell receptor beta chains below were found in one sample sequenced in a study of Graves' ophthalmopathy and Graves' hyperthyroidism. Scientists amplified the TCR beta CDR3 regions from RNA transcripts. The authors performed first-round RT-PCR with HTBI primers and then a second-round multiplex PCR. TCRdb re-analysed the multiplex PCR reads in MiXCR, keeping a single row per CDR3 protein. The profile covers some 350,000 distinct CDR3 sequences, with roughly a sixth appearing a single time and roughly 2.6% taken by the ten largest. The material sequenced was peripheral blood. The receptors shown here come from an adult woman with stable Graves' hyperthyroidism.

Worth noting for this clonotype: At one end the junction does not follow the germline gene, possibly because of a read error. This chain joins TRBV27 and TRBJ2-1, with D unresolved. Germline CDR1 reads MNHEY; CDR2 reads SMNVEV (reference sequence). The CDR3 totals 15 residues. CDR3: CASSLGPSPAHEKFF. The CDR3 DNA follows: TGTGCCAGCAGTTTAGGGCCGTCCCCGGCCCATGAGAAGTTCTTC.

This clonotype was recorded at least ten times. This rearrangement joins TRBV12-3 or TRBV12-4 to TRBJ2-2; 8 bases match TRBD2. The CDR3 is made up of 15 amino acids. With V trimmed by 6 bases and J by 0 bases, 3 bases remained unmatched. This chain's CDR3 is CASSRLAPNTGELFF. CDR3 DNA sequence: TGTGCCAGCAGCCGACTAGCGCCGAACACCGGGGAGCTGTTTTTT.

This clonotype has at least ten counts. The chain has TRBV19 and TRBJ1-5; D may be TRBD1 (5 bases). The CDR3 extends over 14 amino acids. Germline CDR1 reads LNHDA; CDR2 reads SQIVND (reference sequence). Trimming stripped 6 bases from V and 6 bases from J, with 15 bases between. The CDR3 reads CASRGTGRGQPQHF. In DNA form, the CDR3 reads TGTGCCAGTAGAGGAACAGGTCGTGGTCAGCCCCAGCATTTT.

This clonotype was detected many times. The chain recombines TRBV30 with TRBJ2-4; D is undetermined. Germline loops: CDR1 GTSNPN, CDR2 SVGIG (reference sequence). The CDR3 contains 14 residues. Trimming shortened V by 3 bases and J by 0 bases, and 9 bases separated the two germline ends. CDR3 DNA sequence: TGTGCCTGGAGCCACACCCTAGCCAAAAACATTCAGTACTTC. Its translation is CAWSHTLAKNIQYF.

There are many counts of this clonotype. The chain links TRBV5-1 to TRBJ2-2; TRBD1 aligns across 7 bases. The V segment lost 0 bases and the J segment 2 bases; nucleotides outside the gene matches: 13. Germline loops: CDR1 SGHRS, CDR2 YFSETQ. This CDR3 region has 19 residues. The DNA for the CDR3 is TGCGCCAGCAGCTTGGCCGTGTTTCTTGGACAGGTTAACACCGGGGAGCTGTTTTTT. Translation gives CASSLAVFLGQVNTGELFF.

This clonotype was recorded at least ten times. The chain is built from TRBV20-1 and TRBJ2-5, with unresolved D. Germline V gene data show CDR1 as DFQATT and CDR2 as SNEGSKA (reference sequence). CDR3 length: 11 residues. The ends were cut back, 6 bases at V and 1 base at J, with 6 bases in the middle. For the CDR3, the DNA is TGCAGTGCAACGAGCCAAGAGACCCAGTACTTC. It yields the protein CSATSQETQYF.

This clonotype was detected a few times. This sequence may be a read error, since a much larger clone differs from it by one base. This chain connects TRBV28 to TRBJ1-1; D might be TRBD1 (6 bases). Germline V gene lookup returns CDR1 MDHEN and CDR2 SYDVKM. Trimming took off 8 bases at V and 4 bases at J, with 14 bases between the two ends. CDR3 size: 13 residues. The CDR3 coding sequence is TGTGCCAGCTGCAAAACAGGGTTCACTGAAGCTTTCTTT. This sequence encodes CASCKTGFTEAFF.

This clonotype was observed many times. The chain's CDR3 is CAWRNQGVNYEQYF. As DNA, the CDR3 is TGTGCCTGGAGAAACCAGGGGGTTAACTACGAGCAGTACTTC. The chain combines TRBV30 with TRBJ2-7; 7 bases line up with TRBD1. The CDR3 runs 14 residues. With V trimmed by 3 bases and J by 3 bases, 8 bases remained unmatched. CDR1 GTSNPN and CDR2 SVGIG come from the germline V gene (reference sequence).

The chain has TRBV4-2 and TRBJ2-7, with D possibly matching TRBD1 (6 bases). This CDR3 has 14 amino acids. In germline, CDR1 is LGHNA, CDR2 YNFKEQ. With 5 bases removed from V and 6 bases from J, the gap between germline ends came to 17 bases. CDR3 in amino acids: CASSTKTGPVEQYF. The CDR3, as DNA: TGTGCCAGCAGCACCAAGACAGGACCCGTCGAGCAGTACTTC.

This clonotype was seen repeatedly, ten times or more. V gene TRBV11-2 combines with J gene TRBJ2-7, with 9 bases aligning to TRBD1. From germline, CDR1 is SGHAT and CDR2 FQNNGV. The junction had 7 bases not matched to a gene; V was cut back by 8 bases and J by 5 bases. This CDR3 comprises 13 residues. The CDR3 protein is CASHTTGGDEQYF. CDR3 in DNA: TGTGCCAGCCATACTACAGGGGGCGACGAGCAGTACTTC.